Shown below are 17 T cell receptor beta chains from a single sample sequenced in a study of blood T cell repertoires in COVID-19. Using immunoSEQ multiplex PCR, the repertoire was profiled, and TCRdb retains in-frame clones only, with some absent. This table holds nearly 400,000 clones, 85% to 90% found once. The sequenced material came from PBMCs or T cells enriched from blood (not recorded which). Source of these receptors: a woman between 25 and 40 years old who had recovered from COVID-19.

J is TRBJ2-2 and V is TRBV5-5; a weak D match, TRBD1 (5 bases). The CDR3 is made up of 15 amino acids. Trimming took 2 bases from V and 1 from J, leaving 9 bases between them. Germline assignment: CDR1 SGHKS and CDR2 YYEKEE (reference sequence). CDR3 sequence: CASSFPGMNTGELFF. The CDR3 DNA is TGTGCCAGCAGCTTTCCAGGGATGAACACCGGGGAGCTGTTTTTT.

This clone has only a few counts. The J gene is TRBJ1-4, the V gene TRBV29-1, with 9 bases lining up with TRBD1. The CDR3 extends over 13 amino acids. The ends lost 3 bases at V and 8 bases at J; junction bases unmatched: 4. The germline V gene has CDR1 SQVTM and CDR2 ANQGSEA. The CDR3: CSVEGQGGEKLFF. The CDR3 DNA follows: TGCAGCGTTGAGGGACAGGGTGGGGAAAAACTGTTTTTT. Full variable domain (missing parts from reference TRBV29-1 and TRBJ1-4): SAVISQKPSRDICQRGTSLTIQCQVDSQVTMMFWYRQQPGQSLTLIATANQGSEATYESGFVIDKFPISRPNLTFSTLTVSNMSPEDSSIYLCSVEGQGGEKLFFGSGTQLSVL.

V gene TRBV24-1 combines with J gene TRBJ1-5, with D perhaps TRBD1 (6 bases). The V gene lost 9 bases and the J gene lost 6 bases, with 14 bases spanning the gap. Germline CDR1 KGHDR, CDR2 SFDVKD. The CDR3 runs to 13 residues. The CDR3 DNA reads TGTGCCACCTCCAAGGGGGTTGCTCAGCCCCAGCATTTT. As protein: CATSKGVAQPQHF.

The genes are TRBV29-1 and TRBJ1-6; TRBD1 agrees at 8 bases. V lost 7 bases to trimming and J lost 7 bases; unmatched junction nucleotides: 3. There are 12 residues in the CDR3. Germline loops: CDR1 SQVTM, CDR2 ANQGSEA. CDR3 loop: CSAGQENSPLHF. The CDR3 coding sequence is TGCAGCGCGGGACAGGAGAATTCACCCCTCCACTTT.

The chain has TRBV29-1 and TRBJ1-4, with a tentative D call TRBD1 (6 bases). The V end lost 5 bases, the J end lost 1 base, and 8 bases lay between the germline ends. The CDR3 loop spans 13 amino acids. Germline CDR1 reads SQVTM; CDR2 reads ANQGSEA. DNA for the CDR3: TGCAGCGTTTCGACAGGAACTAATGAAAAACTGTTTTTT. Amino acids: CSVSTGTNEKLFF.

In DNA form, the CDR3 reads TGTGCCAGCAGGACACAGGGGGTCACTGAAGCTTTCTTT. Residues: CASRTQGVTEAFF. The chain has TRBV28 and TRBJ1-1; the match to TRBD1 covers 8 bases. V was clipped by 6 bases and J by 4 bases; unmatched bases: 4. Per germline, CDR1 MDHEN and CDR2 SYDVKM. The CDR3 loop spans 13 amino acids.

J is TRBJ1-5 and V is TRBV5-1; no firm D call. CDR3 length equals 15 residues. With 0 bases removed from V and 5 bases from J, the gap between germline ends came to 12 bases. Germline V CDR1 and CDR2: SGHRS, YFSETQ. The DNA for the CDR3 is TGCGCCAGCAGCTTGGCCGCGGGAACGGATCAGCCCCAGCATTTT. As protein: CASSLAAGTDQPQHF.

Turning to this clone: Other DNA variants within this sample encode the same CDR3. This chain uses TRBV6-5 with TRBJ1-2, with 12 bases that match TRBD1. Unmatched junction bases numbered 4, after V lost 6 bases and J lost 5 bases. Germline-derived CDR1 and CDR2 are MNHEY and SVGAGI. This CDR3 is 14 amino acids long. The CDR3 sequence: CASSRDRGLYGYTF. The CDR3 nucleotides are TGTGCCAGCAGCCGGGACAGGGGGCTTTATGGCTACACCTTC.

The V call is TRBV2, the J call TRBJ2-2; 7 positions match TRBD1. The V and J ends lost 4 bases and 8 bases, in that order; junction bases with no gene match: 13. Germline V lookup: CDR1 SNHLY, CDR2 FYNNEI. There are 16 residues in the CDR3. CDR3 bases: TGTGCCAGCAGTGGTCTTTTAGGGGGCGCGGAGGGGGAGCTGTTTTTT. Amino acid sequence: CASSGLLGGAEGELFF.

The chain couples TRBV5-1 to TRBJ2-5; 7 bases are shared with TRBD2. This CDR3 spans 16 amino acids. Germline V CDR1 and CDR2: SGHRS, YFSETQ. The junction had 13 bases not matched to a gene; V was cut back by 3 bases and J by 5 bases. The CDR3, as DNA: TGCGCCAGCAGCTCGGAATCCGGGGGGAGTAGGGAGACCCAGTACTTC. This sequence encodes CASSSESGGSRETQYF.

The chain employs TRBV7-3 and TRBJ1-2; D is unclear. The CDR3 is made up of 12 amino acids. Looked up from germline, CDR1 is SGHTA and CDR2 is FQGTGA. The V gene lost 1 base and the J gene lost 6 bases, with 6 bases spanning the gap. The CDR3 region has the DNA TGTGCCAGCAGCTTAAACGGGAATGGCTACACCTTC. Amino acid sequence: CASSLNGNGYTF. The full variable domain, with the rest looked up from reference TRBV7-3 and TRBJ1-2, is GAGVSQTPSNKVTEKGKYVELRCDPISGHTALYWYRQSLGQGPEFLIYFQGTGAADDSGLPNDRFFAVRPEGSVSTLKIQRTERGDSAVYLCASSLNGNGYTFGSGTRLTVV.

This chain links TRBV7-9 with TRBJ2-1; D not resolved. Germline V CDR1 and CDR2: SEHNR, FQNEAQ (reference sequence). The V end was cut by 5 bases, the J end by 0 bases, with 14 bases between. The CDR3 has 16 amino acids. The CDR3 DNA reads TGTGCCAGCAGCCGAGGCACCTTAGGCTCCTACAATGAGCAGTTCTTC. Encoded protein: CASSRGTLGSYNEQFF. Supplemented by reference TRBV7-9 and TRBJ2-1, the full variable domain reads DTGVSQNPRHKITKRGQNVTFRCDPISEHNRLYWYRQTLGQGPEFLTYFQNEAQLEKSRLLSDRFSAERPKGSFSTLEIQRTEQGDSAMYLCASSRGTLGSYNEQFFGPGTRLTVL.

The chain has TRBV30 and TRBJ1-6; 8 nucleotides agree with TRBD1. The CDR3 loop spans 13 amino acids. The germline gives CDR1 GTSNPN, CDR2 SVGIG (reference sequence). The J segment lost 5 bases and the V segment lost 5 bases, leaving 2 bases of the junction unmatched. CDR3 residues: CAWGTGDNSPLHF. In nucleotides, the CDR3 is TGTGCCTGGGGGACAGGCGATAATTCACCCCTCCACTTT.

This clone was seen just once. This sequence joins TRBV30 and TRBJ2-7, with a weak D call TRBD2 (5 bases). The CDR3 length is 13 residues. Deletions cut 3 bases from V and 0 bases from J, with 9 bases between. Per germline, CDR1 GTSNPN and CDR2 SVGIG (reference sequence). CDR3 nucleotide sequence: TGTGCCTGGAGAGAACGGGACTCCTACGAGCAGTACTTC. Protein: CAWRERDSYEQYF.

V usage is TRBV4-1 and J usage is TRBJ2-3, with 8 bases fitting TRBD2. Trimming cost V 4 bases and J 0 bases; bases outside gene matches: 6. CDR1 MGHRA and CDR2 YSYEKL come from the germline V gene. The CDR3 consists of 16 residues. CDR3 DNA sequence: TGCGCCAGCAGCCCCCGACTAGCGATGAGCACAGATACGCAGTATTTT. This encodes CASSPRLAMSTDTQYF.

The rearrangement links TRBV28 to TRBJ1-2; 10 positions agree with TRBD1. V trimming: 4 bases; J trimming: 7 bases; junction bases outside the gene matches: 12. The length of the CDR3 is 16 residues. From germline, CDR1 is MDHEN and CDR2 SYDVKM. CDR3 in DNA: TGTGCCAGCAGTTCCGGGACAGGGGTTGGCATGGGTGGCTACACCTTC. This gives the protein CASSSGTGVGMGGYTF.

In this sample, this clone turned up a few times. The gene calls are TRBV2 and TRBJ2-7; D remains ambiguous. Germline V gene data show CDR1 as SNHLY and CDR2 as FYNNEI. Trimming pared 4 bases from V and 4 bases from J, leaving 11 bases between. This CDR3 spans 13 amino acids. The CDR3 loop is CASSVGAGYEQYF. CDR3 in DNA: TGTGCCAGCAGTGTGGGCGCCGGATACGAGCAGTACTTC.